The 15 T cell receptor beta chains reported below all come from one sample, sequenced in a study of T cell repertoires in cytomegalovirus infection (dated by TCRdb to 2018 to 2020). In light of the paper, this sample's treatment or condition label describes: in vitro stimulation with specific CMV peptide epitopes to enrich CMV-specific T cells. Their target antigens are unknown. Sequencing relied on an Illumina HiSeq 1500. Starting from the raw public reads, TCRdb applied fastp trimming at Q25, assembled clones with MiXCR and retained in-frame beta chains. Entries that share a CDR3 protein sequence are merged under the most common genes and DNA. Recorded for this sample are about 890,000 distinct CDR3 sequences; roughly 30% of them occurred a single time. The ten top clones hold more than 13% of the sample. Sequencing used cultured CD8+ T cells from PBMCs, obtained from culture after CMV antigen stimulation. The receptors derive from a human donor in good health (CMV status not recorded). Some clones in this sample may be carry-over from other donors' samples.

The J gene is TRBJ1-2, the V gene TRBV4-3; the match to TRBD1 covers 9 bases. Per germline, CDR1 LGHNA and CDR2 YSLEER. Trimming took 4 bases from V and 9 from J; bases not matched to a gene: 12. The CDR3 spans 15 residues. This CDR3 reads CASSPGTGWIRSYTF. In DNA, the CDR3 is TGCGCCAGCAGCCCAGGGACAGGGTGGATTCGGAGCTACACCTTC.

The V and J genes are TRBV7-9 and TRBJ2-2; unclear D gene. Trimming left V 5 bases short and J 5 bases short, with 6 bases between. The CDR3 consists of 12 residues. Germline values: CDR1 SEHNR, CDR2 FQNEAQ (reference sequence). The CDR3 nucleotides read TGTGCCAGCAGCAACCGGACCGGGGAGCTGTTTTTT. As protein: CASSNRTGELFF. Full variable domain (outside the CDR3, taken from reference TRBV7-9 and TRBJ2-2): DTGVSQNPRHKITKRGQNVTFRCDPISEHNRLYWYRQTLGQGPEFLTYFQNEAQLEKSRLLSDRFSAERPKGSFSTLEIQRTEQGDSAMYLCASSNRTGELFFGEGSRLTVL.

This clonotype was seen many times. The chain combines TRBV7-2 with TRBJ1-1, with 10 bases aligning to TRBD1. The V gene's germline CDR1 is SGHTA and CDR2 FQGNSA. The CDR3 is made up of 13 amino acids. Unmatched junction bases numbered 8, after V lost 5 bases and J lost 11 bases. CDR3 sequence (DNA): TGTGCCAGCAGCACTGGGACAGGGGTTTCGGCTTTCTTT. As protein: CASSTGTGVSAFF. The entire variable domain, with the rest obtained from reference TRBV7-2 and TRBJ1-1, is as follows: GAGVSQSPSNKVTEKGKDVELRCDPISGHTALYWYRQSLGQGLEFLIYFQGNSAPDKSGLPSDRFSAERTGGSVSTLTIQRTQQEDSAVYLCASSTGTGVSAFFGQGTRLTVV.

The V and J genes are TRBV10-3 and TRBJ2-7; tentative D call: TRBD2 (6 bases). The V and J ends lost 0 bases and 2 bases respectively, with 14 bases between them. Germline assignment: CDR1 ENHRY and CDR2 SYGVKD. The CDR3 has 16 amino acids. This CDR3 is CAISESRAGHTYEQYF. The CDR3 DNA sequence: TGTGCCATCAGTGAGTCGAGGGCGGGGCACACCTACGAGCAGTACTTC.

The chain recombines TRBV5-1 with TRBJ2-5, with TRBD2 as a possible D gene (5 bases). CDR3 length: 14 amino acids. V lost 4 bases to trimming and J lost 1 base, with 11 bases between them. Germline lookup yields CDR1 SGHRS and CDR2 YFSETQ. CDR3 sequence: CASSRRGIQETQYF. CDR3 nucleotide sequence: TGCGCCAGCAGCAGACGGGGAATCCAAGAGACCCAGTACTTC. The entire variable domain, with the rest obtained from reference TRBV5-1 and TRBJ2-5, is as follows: KAGVTQTPRYLIKTRGQQVTLSCSPISGHRSVSWYQQTPGQGLQFLFEYFSETQRNKGNFPGRFSGRQFSNSRSEMNVSTLELGDSALYLCASSRRGIQETQYFGPGTRLLVL.

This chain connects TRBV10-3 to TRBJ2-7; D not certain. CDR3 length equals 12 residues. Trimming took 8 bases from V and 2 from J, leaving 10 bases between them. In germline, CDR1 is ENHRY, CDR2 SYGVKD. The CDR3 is CAISAGAYEQYF. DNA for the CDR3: TGTGCCATCTCGGCAGGAGCCTACGAGCAGTACTTC.

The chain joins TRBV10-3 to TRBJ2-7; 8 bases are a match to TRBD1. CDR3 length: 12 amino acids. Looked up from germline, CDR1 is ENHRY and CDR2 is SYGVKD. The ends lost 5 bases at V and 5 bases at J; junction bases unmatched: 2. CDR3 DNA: TGTGCCATCAGTCCGGACAGGGACGAGCAGTACGTC. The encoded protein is CAISPDRDEQYV.

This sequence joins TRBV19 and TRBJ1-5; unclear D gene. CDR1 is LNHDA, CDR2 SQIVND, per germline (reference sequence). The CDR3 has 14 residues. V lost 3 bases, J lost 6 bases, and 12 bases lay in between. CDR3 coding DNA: TGTGCCAGTAGTATTGCGGGGTCGGGTCAGCCCCAGCATTTT. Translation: CASSIAGSGQPQHF. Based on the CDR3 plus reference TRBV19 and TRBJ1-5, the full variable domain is DGGITQSPKYLFRKEGQNVTLSCEQNLNHDAMYWYRQDPGQGLRLIYYSQIVNDFQKGDIAEGYSVSREKKESFPLTVTSAQKNPTAFYLCASSIAGSGQPQHFGDGTRLSIL.

CDR3 residues: CASSNDSGSSETQYF. The CDR3 DNA reads TGTGCCAGCAGTAACGACAGTGGATCCTCGGAGACCCAGTACTTC. V and J are TRBV6-5 and TRBJ2-5; D might be TRBD1 (5 bases). The ends were cut back, 5 bases at V and 5 bases at J, with 18 bases in the middle. The CDR3 loop spans 15 amino acids. Per germline, CDR1 MNHEY and CDR2 SVGAGI.

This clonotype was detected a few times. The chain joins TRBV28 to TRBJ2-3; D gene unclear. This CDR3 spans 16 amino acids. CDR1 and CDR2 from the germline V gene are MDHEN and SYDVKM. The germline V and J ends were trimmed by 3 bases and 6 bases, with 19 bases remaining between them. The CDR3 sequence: CASSLGRHPDEDTQYF. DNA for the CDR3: TGTGCCAGCAGTTTGGGCAGACACCCCGATGAGGATACGCAGTATTTT.

CDR3 sequence (DNA): TGCAGCGTTGATGGGGAGACAGCGAACACCGGGGAGCTGTTTTTT. Encoded protein: CSVDGETANTGELFF. This sequence joins TRBV29-1 and TRBJ2-2; D tentatively reads TRBD1 or TRBD2 (5 bases each). There are 15 residues in the CDR3. Germline CDR1 SQVTM, CDR2 ANQGSEA. V lost 3 bases, J lost 0 bases, and 11 bases lay in between.

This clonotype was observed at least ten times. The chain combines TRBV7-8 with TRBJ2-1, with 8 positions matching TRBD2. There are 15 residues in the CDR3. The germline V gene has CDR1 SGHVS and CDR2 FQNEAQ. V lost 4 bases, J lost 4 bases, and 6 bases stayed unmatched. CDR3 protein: CASSSLAGTYNEQFF. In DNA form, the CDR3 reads TGTGCCAGCAGCTCCTTAGCGGGGACATACAATGAGCAGTTCTTC.

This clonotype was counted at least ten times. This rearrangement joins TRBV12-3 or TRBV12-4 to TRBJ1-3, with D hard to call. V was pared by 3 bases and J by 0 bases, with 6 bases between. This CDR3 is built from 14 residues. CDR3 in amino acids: CASSFTSSGNTIYF. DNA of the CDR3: TGTGCCAGCAGTTTCACGAGCTCTGGAAACACCATATATTTT.

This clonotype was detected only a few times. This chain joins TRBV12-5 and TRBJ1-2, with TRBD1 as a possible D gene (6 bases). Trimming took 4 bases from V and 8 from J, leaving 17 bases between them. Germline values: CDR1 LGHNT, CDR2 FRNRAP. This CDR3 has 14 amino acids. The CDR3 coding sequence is TGTGCTAGTGGTTACGGACAGCGGGTGAGGGGCTACACCTTC. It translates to CASGYGQRVRGYTF.

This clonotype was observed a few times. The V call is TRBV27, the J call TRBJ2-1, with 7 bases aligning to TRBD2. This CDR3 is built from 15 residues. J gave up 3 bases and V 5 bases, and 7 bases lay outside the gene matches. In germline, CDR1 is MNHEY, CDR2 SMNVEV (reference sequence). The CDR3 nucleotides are TGTGCCAGCAGTGAGGCGGGGGTAAACTACAATGAGCAGTTCTTC. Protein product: CASSEAGVNYNEQFF.